This TCR beta chain was captured by sequencing in a study of T cell changes during pregnancy in multiple sclerosis. Profiled with immunoSEQ multiplex PCR; TCRdb holds only in-frame clones, not every one. The table lists approximately 24,000 clones, 75% to 90% of them singletons. Germline assignment: CDR1 SNHLY and CDR2 FYNNEI. This CDR3 contains 16 residues. V lost 7 bases and J 2 bases, leaving 21 bases between the germline ends. This clone rates as medium-sized. Sequencing used CD8+ T cells from peripheral blood mononuclear cells, obtained in the first trimester of pregnancy. The receptor comes from a female donor in good health, enrolled as a control in a pregnancy study. The chain couples TRBV2 to TRBJ2-7, with D possibly being TRBD2 (6 bases). The CDR3 loop reads CASTPREGDSPYEQYF. CDR3 DNA: TGTGCCAGCACCCCCCGGGAAGGGGACTCGCCCTACGAGCAGTACTTC. Full variable domain (outside the CDR3, taken from reference TRBV2 and TRBJ2-7): EPEVTQTPSHQVTQMGQEVILRCVPISNHLYFYWYRQILGQKVEFLVSFYNNEISEKSEIFDDQFSVERPDGSNFTLKIRSTKLEDSAMYFCASTPREGDSPYEQYFGPGTRLTVT.